This T cell receptor (beta chain) was sequenced during a study of T cell changes during pregnancy in multiple sclerosis. Sequencing was performed with immunoSEQ multiplex PCR; in TCRdb, only in-frame clones are kept and a portion is missing. The sample holds fewer than 70,000 clones, more than 75% seen once. The specimen was peripheral blood from another person, used as feeder cells. This receptor was taken from a human donor whose cells served as feeder cells for cultures in a pregnancy study.

The CDR3 sequence is CASSPTATYEQYF. The CDR3 region has the DNA TGTGCCAGCAGCCCTACCGCTACCTACGAGCAGTACTTC. The chain joins TRBV7-9 to TRBJ2-7; D gene uncertain. Germline V gives CDR1 SEHNR, CDR2 FQNEAQ (reference sequence). The CDR3 runs to 13 residues. Trimming cost V 5 bases and J 2 bases, with 10 bases left between them.